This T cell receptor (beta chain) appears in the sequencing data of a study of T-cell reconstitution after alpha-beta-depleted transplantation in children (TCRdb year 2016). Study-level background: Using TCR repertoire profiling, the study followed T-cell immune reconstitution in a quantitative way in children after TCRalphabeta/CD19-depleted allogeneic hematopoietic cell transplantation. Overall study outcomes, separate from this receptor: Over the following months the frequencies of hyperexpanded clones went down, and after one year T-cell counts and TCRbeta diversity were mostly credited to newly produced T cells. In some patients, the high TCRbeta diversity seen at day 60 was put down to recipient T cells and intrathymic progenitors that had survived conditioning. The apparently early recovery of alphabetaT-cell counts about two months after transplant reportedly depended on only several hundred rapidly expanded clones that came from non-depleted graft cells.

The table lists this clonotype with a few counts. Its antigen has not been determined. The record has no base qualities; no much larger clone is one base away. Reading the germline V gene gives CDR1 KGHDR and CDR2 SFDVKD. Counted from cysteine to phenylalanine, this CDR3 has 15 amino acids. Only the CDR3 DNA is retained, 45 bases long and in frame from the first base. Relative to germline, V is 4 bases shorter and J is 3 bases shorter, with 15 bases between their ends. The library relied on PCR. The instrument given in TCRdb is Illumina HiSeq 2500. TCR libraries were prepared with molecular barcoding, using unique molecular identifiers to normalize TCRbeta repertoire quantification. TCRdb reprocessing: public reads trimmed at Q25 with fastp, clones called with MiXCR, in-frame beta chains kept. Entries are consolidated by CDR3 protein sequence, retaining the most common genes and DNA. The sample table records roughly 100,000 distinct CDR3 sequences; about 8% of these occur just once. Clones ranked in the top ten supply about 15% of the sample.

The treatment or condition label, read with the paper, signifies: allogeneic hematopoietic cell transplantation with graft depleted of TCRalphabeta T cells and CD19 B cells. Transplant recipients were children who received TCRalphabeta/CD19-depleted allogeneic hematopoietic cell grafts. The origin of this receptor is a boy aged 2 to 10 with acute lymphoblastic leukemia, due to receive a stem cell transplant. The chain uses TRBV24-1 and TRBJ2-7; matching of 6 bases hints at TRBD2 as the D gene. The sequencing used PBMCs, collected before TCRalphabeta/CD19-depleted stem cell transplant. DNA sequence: TGTGCCACCAGTGAAGCGGGCCCACCTTACTACGAGCAGTACTTC. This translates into CATSEAGPPYYEQYF.